This TCR beta chain was found in a study of blood T cell repertoires in COVID-19. The CDR3 is 14 amino acids. Germline trimming cut 4 bases from V and 5 bases from J; bases unmatched to any gene: 6. Germline values: CDR1 SGHNT, CDR2 YYREEE (reference sequence). Clones were sequenced by immunoSEQ multiplex PCR, and TCRdb holds only the in-frame ones, with some missing. The sample has more than 45,000 clones, roughly 89% seen once. The TCR originated in a human donor in a cohort sampled during active COVID-19. This chain connects TRBV5-4 to TRBJ2-1, with TRBD1 matching over 7 bases. Sequenced input: peripheral blood. The CDR3 DNA is TGTGCCAGCAGCCGGGGACAGAGAAACAATGAGCAGTTCTTC. This codes for CASSRGQRNNEQFF.